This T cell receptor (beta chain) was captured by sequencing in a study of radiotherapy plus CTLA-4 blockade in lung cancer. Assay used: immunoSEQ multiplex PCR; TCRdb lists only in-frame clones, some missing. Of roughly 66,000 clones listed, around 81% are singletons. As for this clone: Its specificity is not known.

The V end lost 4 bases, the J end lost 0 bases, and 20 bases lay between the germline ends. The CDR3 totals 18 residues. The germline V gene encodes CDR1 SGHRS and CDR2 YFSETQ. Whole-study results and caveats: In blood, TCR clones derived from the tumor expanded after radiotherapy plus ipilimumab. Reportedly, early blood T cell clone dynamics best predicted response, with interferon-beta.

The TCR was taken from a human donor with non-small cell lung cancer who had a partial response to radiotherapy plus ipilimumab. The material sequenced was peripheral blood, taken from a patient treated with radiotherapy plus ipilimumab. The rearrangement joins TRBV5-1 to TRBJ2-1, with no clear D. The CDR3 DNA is TGCGCCAGCAGCCCACTCAAAACAGATAGATACTCCTACAATGAGCAGTTCTTC. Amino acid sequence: CASSPLKTDRYSYNEQFF.